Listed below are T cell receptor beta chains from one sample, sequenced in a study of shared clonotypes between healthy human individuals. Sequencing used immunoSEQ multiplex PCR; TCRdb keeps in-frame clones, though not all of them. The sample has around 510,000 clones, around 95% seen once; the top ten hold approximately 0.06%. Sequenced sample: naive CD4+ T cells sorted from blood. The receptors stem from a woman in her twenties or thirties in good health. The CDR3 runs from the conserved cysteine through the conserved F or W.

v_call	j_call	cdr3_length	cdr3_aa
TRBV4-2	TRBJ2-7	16	CASSQAEVDYSYEQYF
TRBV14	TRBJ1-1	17	CASSHDRFGEVGTEAFF
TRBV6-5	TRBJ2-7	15	CASSSLGTLNYEQYF
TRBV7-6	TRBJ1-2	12	CASSPTWGGYTF
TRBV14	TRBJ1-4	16	CASSRTFGTADEKLFF
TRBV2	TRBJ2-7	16	CASSRLTSGGTYEQYF
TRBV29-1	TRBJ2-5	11	CSVASGETQYF
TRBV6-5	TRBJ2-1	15	CASSPSGRGYNEQFF
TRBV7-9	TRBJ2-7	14	CASRETASSYEQYF
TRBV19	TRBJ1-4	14	CASRVQGASEKLFF
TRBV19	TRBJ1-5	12	CASNEVDQPQHF
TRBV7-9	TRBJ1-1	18	CASSKRTGGSVMNTEAFF
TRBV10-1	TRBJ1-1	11	CASSAGTRAFF
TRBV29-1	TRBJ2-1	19	CSVDTDRTGGGLLYNEQFF
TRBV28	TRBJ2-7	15	CASSPTQGGAYEQYF
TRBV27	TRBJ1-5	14	CAETSGVGNQPQHF
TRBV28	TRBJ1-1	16	CASSSFVTGWNTEAFF
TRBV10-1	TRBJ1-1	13	CASSTTLNTEAFF
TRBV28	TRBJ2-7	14	CASRGQGRTYEQYF
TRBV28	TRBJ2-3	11	CASTQIDTQYF
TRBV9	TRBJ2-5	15	CASSVGYGYQETQYF
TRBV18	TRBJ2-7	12	CASSISDYEQYF
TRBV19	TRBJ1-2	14	CASSRGDSIYGYTF
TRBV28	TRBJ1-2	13	CASSLGTVYGYTF
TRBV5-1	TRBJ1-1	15	CASSLARVGSTEAFF
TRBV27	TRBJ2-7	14	CASRRQGTVYEQYF
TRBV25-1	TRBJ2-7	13	CATLGEIDYEQYF
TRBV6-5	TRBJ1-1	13	CASSPTENTEAFF
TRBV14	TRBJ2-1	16	CASTPAWSEDGNEQFF
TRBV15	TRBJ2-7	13	CATSRPRGYEQYF
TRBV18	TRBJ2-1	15	CASSPVGGVVHEQFF
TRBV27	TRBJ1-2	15	CASSLSVAPGYGYTF
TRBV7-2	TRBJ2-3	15	CASSDRLKGTDTQYF
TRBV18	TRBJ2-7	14	CASSPTGSSYEQYF
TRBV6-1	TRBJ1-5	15	CASSDSTMFNQPQHF
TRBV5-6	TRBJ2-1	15	CASSQSGRAGNEQFF
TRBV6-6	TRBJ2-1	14	CASSYSSESKLQFF
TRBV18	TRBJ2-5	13	CASSQREQETQYF
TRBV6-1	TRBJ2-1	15	CASSEGLAGFNEQFF
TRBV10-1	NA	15	CASSGTGTPSYEQYF